Listed here are 24 T cell receptor beta chains from one sample, sequenced in a study of T cells in Graves' hyperthyroidism and ophthalmopathy. RNA transcripts served as the template for amplifying TCR beta CDR3 regions. The TCR CDR3 first-round RT-PCR relied on the HTBI primer set. TCRdb ran MiXCR on the multiplex PCR reads and lists one entry per CDR3 protein. The profile shows 550,000 to 650,000 distinct CDR3 sequences, about 15% of them singletons. The sample was blood. These TCRs come from a woman under 40 with Graves' hyperthyroidism that later progressed to Graves' ophthalmopathy.

This clonotype has a count of ten or more. V is TRBV28 and J is TRBJ2-1; 10 nucleotides align to TRBD2. Per germline, CDR1 MDHEN and CDR2 SYDVKM. This CDR3 comprises 17 residues. J lost 1 base, V lost 4 bases, and 7 bases had no gene match. The chain's CDR3 is CASSWPKAGGSYNEQFF. CDR3 DNA: TGTGCCAGCAGTTGGCCTAAAGCGGGAGGGTCCTACAATGAGCAGTTCTTC. Full variable domain (missing parts from reference TRBV28 and TRBJ2-1): DVKVTQSSRYLVKRTGEKVFLECVQDMDHENMFWYRQDPGLGLRLIYFSYDVKMKEKGDIPEGYSVSREKKERFSLILESASTNQTSMYLCASSWPKAGGSYNEQFFGPGTRLTVL.

This clonotype has ten or more counts. V is TRBV20-1 and J is TRBJ2-5, with D possibly being TRBD2 (5 bases). This CDR3 spans 14 amino acids. V was shortened by 3 bases and J by 2 bases, with 13 bases between the two germline ends. Germline V gene sequence: CDR1 DFQATT, CDR2 SNEGSKA (reference sequence). The CDR3 loop reads CSASPGVVQETQYF. The CDR3 DNA reads TGCAGTGCTAGCCCCGGGGTAGTACAAGAGACCCAGTACTTC.

Only a few counts were recorded for this clonotype. This chain connects TRBV5-5 to TRBJ2-2; TRBD1 agrees at 7 bases. Germline V gives CDR1 SGHKS, CDR2 YYEKEE (reference sequence). Germline trimming cut 4 bases from V and 1 base from J; bases unmatched to any gene: 4. The CDR3 totals 15 residues. CDR3 region: CASSAGQVNTGELFF. CDR3 nucleotides: TGTGCCAGCAGCGCCGGACAGGTGAACACCGGGGAGCTGTTTTTT.

As regards this clonotype: A read error may explain this, as a much larger clone is one base away. V is TRBV9 and J is TRBJ2-1; 11 bases line up with TRBD2. This CDR3 is 20 amino acids long. Germline V gene lookup returns CDR1 SGDLS and CDR2 YYNGEE. The CDR3 coding sequence is TGCGCCAGCAGCTTGGTATTGGGGCTAGCGGGAGGTACCCCCTACAATGAGCAGTTCTTC. It yields the protein CASSLVLGLAGGTPYNEQFF.

There are many counts of this clonotype. The rearrangement uses TRBV7-9 and TRBJ2-2; possibly TRBD2 for D (5 bases). V dropped 5 bases and J dropped 3 bases, with 22 bases sitting between them. The germline CDR1 and CDR2 sequences are SEHNR and FQNEAQ (reference sequence). This CDR3 spans 18 amino acids. DNA of the CDR3: TGTGCCAGCAGCGATCGAGGGTTGGCTCTACTATACACCGGGGAGCTGTTTTTT. It is translated as CASSDRGLALLYTGELFF.

This clonotype showed up many times. V is TRBV9 and J is TRBJ2-1; D may match TRBD1 or TRBD2 (5 bases each). The CDR3 is made up of 15 amino acids. Trimming removed 2 bases from V and 0 bases from J, with 9 bases in between. Germline values: CDR1 SGDLS, CDR2 YYNGEE. The CDR3 loop is CASSVLRGSYNEQFF. CDR3 nucleotide sequence: TGTGCCAGCAGCGTTTTGAGGGGCTCCTACAATGAGCAGTTCTTC.

The chain has TRBV28 and TRBJ1-2; tentatively, D is TRBD1 (5 bases). Trimming cost V 4 bases and J 3 bases, with 15 bases left between them. Germline V gene data show CDR1 as MDHEN and CDR2 as SYDVKM. The CDR3 sequence is 15 residues long. The CDR3 protein is CASSSRRGVYYGYTF. The CDR3 bases are TGTGCCAGCAGTTCACGGAGAGGGGTCTACTATGGCTACACCTTC.

This clonotype was detected ten times or more. The chain couples TRBV7-6 to TRBJ2-7, with 7 bases matching TRBD1. Germline V gives CDR1 SGHVS, CDR2 FNYEAQ. The CDR3 is 15 amino acids. Losses at the gene ends were 5 bases for V and 5 bases for J; bases not matched to a gene: 12. In nucleotides, the CDR3 is TGTGCCAGCAGCCCACCCCGACAGGGTCCCCACGAGCAGTACTTC. The encoded protein is CASSPPRQGPHEQYF.

Many counts were recorded for this clonotype. The V call is TRBV2, the J call TRBJ2-7, with 10 bases fitting TRBD2. Germline CDR1 and CDR2: SNHLY and FYNNEI. With 6 bases clipped from V and 2 bases from J, the junction kept 7 bases outside the gene matches. This CDR3 contains 15 residues. CDR3 region: CASRGRTSGAYEQYF. The CDR3 coding sequence is TGTGCCAGCAGGGGGCGGACTAGCGGTGCCTACGAGCAGTACTTC.

This clonotype has only one observation. The V call is TRBV2, the J call TRBJ2-7, with D hard to call. Trimming pared 4 bases from V and 6 bases from J, leaving 7 bases between. The CDR3 is made up of 11 amino acids. The V gene's germline CDR1 is SNHLY and CDR2 FYNNEI. CDR3 residues: CASSVIAEQYF. The DNA of the CDR3 is TGTGCCAGCAGTGTGATCGCCGAGCAGTACTTC.

V gene TRBV3-1 combines with J gene TRBJ2-1; 7 bases map to TRBD2. The germline CDR1 and CDR2 sequences are LGHDT and YNNKEL (reference sequence). V shed 3 bases and J 3 bases; nucleotides not matched to a gene: 5. CDR3 size: 15 residues. CDR3: CASSQGTTGYNEQFF. In DNA form, the CDR3 reads TGTGCCAGCAGCCAGGGGACTACCGGCTACAATGAGCAGTTCTTC.

At least ten counts were recorded for this clonotype. This rearrangement joins TRBV10-3 to TRBJ2-7, with 9 bases fitting TRBD2. Germline V lookup: CDR1 ENHRY, CDR2 SYGVKD. CDR3 length: 13 amino acids. V was pared by 2 bases and J by 7 bases, with 3 bases of the junction left unmatched. The CDR3 region is CAISEDTSGEQYF. CDR3 DNA sequence: TGTGCCATCAGTGAGGATACTAGCGGGGAGCAGTACTTC.

This clonotype was seen a few times. The V call is TRBV19, the J call TRBJ2-7, with D maybe TRBD1 (5 bases). V shed 5 bases and J shed 7 bases, with 21 bases lying between them. Germline CDR1 LNHDA, CDR2 SQIVND (reference sequence). This CDR3 spans 15 amino acids. This CDR3 is CASSVAGAGPGEQYF. CDR3 nucleotide sequence: TGTGCCAGTAGTGTTGCAGGAGCAGGGCCGGGTGAGCAGTACTTC.

Details on this clonotype: The junction departs from germline at one end; a sequencing error may be responsible. The rearrangement joins TRBV6-2 or TRBV6-3 to TRBJ2-3; perhaps TRBD2 as D (7 bases). CDR3 size: 16 residues. Germline CDR1 reads MNHEY; CDR2 reads SVGEGT. The CDR3 loop is CASNYGGGLSTDTQYF. The CDR3 DNA is TGTGCCAGCAATTACGGCGGGGGCTTAAGCACAGATACGCAGTATTTT.

This clonotype was detected only once. The chain combines TRBV5-1 with TRBJ2-2; no definite D call. The germline gives CDR1 SGHRS, CDR2 YFSETQ. Between the trimmed V and J ends, which lost 3 bases and 1 base, there was a span of 10 bases. CDR3 length: 15 residues. CDR3: CASSSLSLNTGELFF. The CDR3 region has the DNA TGCGCCAGCAGCTCCCTCAGTTTGAACACCGGGGAGCTGTTTTTT.

V gene TRBV6-2 or TRBV6-3 combines with J gene TRBJ2-7; D gene ambiguous. This CDR3 spans 11 amino acids. The germline gives CDR1 MNHEY, CDR2 SVGEGT. Trimming left V 7 bases short and J 3 bases short, with 7 bases between. The CDR3: CASTDVYEQYF. The CDR3 nucleotides are TGTGCCAGCACCGATGTCTACGAGCAGTACTTC.

This clonotype was found many times. The chain combines TRBV13 with TRBJ2-7; TRBD2 might be the D (5 bases). The CDR3 is 16 residues long. The germline V gene has CDR1 PRHDT and CDR2 FYEKMQ (reference sequence). V was shortened by 5 bases and J by 3 bases, with 20 bases between the two germline ends. The CDR3 DNA reads as TGTGCCAGCAGCCCCGAAATAGGGCGGGCCGACTACGAGCAGTACTTC. As protein: CASSPEIGRADYEQYF.

The chain couples TRBV4-1 to TRBJ2-7; 12 nucleotides agree with TRBD2. Germline V gives CDR1 MGHRA, CDR2 YSYEKL. J was trimmed by 1 base and V by 4 bases; bases with no gene match: 5. This CDR3 contains 16 residues. Here the CDR3 DNA reads TGCGCCAGCAGCCGAACTGGACTAGCGGGGTCCTACGAGCAGTACTTC. Translating it yields CASSRTGLAGSYEQYF.

V and J are TRBV7-9 and TRBJ2-2; 7 nucleotides align to TRBD1. J gave up 7 bases and V 3 bases, and 5 bases lay outside the gene matches. Germline CDR1 is SEHNR and CDR2 is FQNEAQ (reference sequence). The CDR3 is made up of 14 amino acids. CDR3 bases: TGTGCCAGCAGCTTGGGGGACAGACACGGGGAGCTGTTTTTT. Protein product: CASSLGDRHGELFF.

This clonotype was picked up many times. V gene TRBV7-2 combines with J gene TRBJ2-3, with 9 nucleotides matching TRBD1. Germline V gene lookup returns CDR1 SGHTA and CDR2 FQGNSA. The CDR3 is 18 residues long. With 3 bases clipped from V and 6 bases from J, the junction kept 16 bases outside the gene matches. CDR3 amino acids: CASSFPRDRVRRSDTQYF. DNA of the CDR3: TGTGCCAGCAGCTTTCCCCGGGACAGGGTCCGGAGGTCGGATACGCAGTATTTT.

This chain uses TRBV27 with TRBJ2-7; D is undetermined. The CDR3 is 15 residues long. Germline CDR1 is MNHEY and CDR2 is SMNVEV (reference sequence). V was shortened by 6 bases and J by 0 bases, with 15 bases between the two germline ends. The CDR3 DNA is TGTGCCAGCAGCGTCCTCTATGGAAACTCCTACGAGCAGTACTTC. It encodes CASSVLYGNSYEQYF.

This clonotype was recorded at least ten times. The rearrangement uses TRBV12-3 or TRBV12-4 and TRBJ1-2; D gene unclear. V lost 6 bases to trimming and J lost 4 bases, with 18 bases between them. The CDR3 length is 15 residues. The CDR3 spells CASSRRSSGPYGYTF. CDR3 in DNA: TGTGCCAGCAGCCGCCGCTCTAGCGGTCCCTATGGCTACACCTTC.

V gene TRBV19 combines with J gene TRBJ1-3; the D is unclear. Germline V gene lookup returns CDR1 LNHDA and CDR2 SQIVND (reference sequence). The CDR3 has 15 amino acids. The ends were cut back, 5 bases at V and 2 bases at J, with 13 bases in the middle. CDR3: CASSDQTLTGNTIYF. CDR3 nucleotides: TGTGCCAGTAGTGACCAGACTTTGACTGGAAACACCATATATTTT. Together with reference TRBV19 and TRBJ1-3, the CDR3 gives the full variable domain: DGGITQSPKYLFRKEGQNVTLSCEQNLNHDAMYWYRQDPGQGLRLIYYSQIVNDFQKGDIAEGYSVSREKKESFPLTVTSAQKNPTAFYLCASSDQTLTGNTIYFGEGSWLTVV.

The chain combines TRBV6-2 or TRBV6-3 with TRBJ1-2; the match to TRBD1 covers 10 bases. Germline CDR1 is MNHEY and CDR2 is SVGEGT. Germline trimming cut 6 bases from V and 4 bases from J; bases unmatched to any gene: 14. This CDR3 region has 17 residues. The DNA for the CDR3 is TGTGCCAGCAGACCCGGACAGGGGGGCGGATTTATCTATGGCTACACCTTC. Its protein is CASRPGQGGGFIYGYTF.